This T cell receptor (beta chain) was identified during a study of T cells expressing NK-cell markers. Overall study: Sorted CD3+CD56+NKG2C+, CD3+CD56+NKG2C- and CD3+CD56-NKG2C+ T-cell subsets were beta-chain profiled. The eight sequenced donors comprised seven who were HCMV-seropositive and one who was seronegative. Findings and limits, study-wide: The share of CD8+ T cells held by dominant NKG2C+ clonotypes was about 1.0-7.5% in over 5 donors.

The germline V gene encodes CDR1 SGHTA and CDR2 FQGNSA. The CDR3 consists of 11 residues. Production of TCR beta cDNA relied on 5'RACE template switching with UMIs. TCRdb reworked the 5' RACE reads into one entry per CDR3 protein, no DNA. This sample's clone table lists over 120,000 distinct CDR3 sequences. As regards this clonotype: Its antigen is as yet unknown.

This rearrangement joins TRBV7-2 to TRBJ2-1; TCRdb lists TRBD1, though no DNA is available to test this call. The TCR comes from a man in his late teens or twenties in good health. The source material was blood T cells: a sorted CD56 or NKG2C T cell subset, CD4+ or CD8+ T cells, or bulk PBMC T cells (not recorded which). The CDR3 loop reads CASSIPPRQFF.